This passage covers 2 T cell receptor beta chains from one sample sequenced in a study of cytomegalovirus exposure and HLA in healthy donors. The PCR contained 60 Vbeta and 13 Jbeta primers. Some clones are missing from TCRdb's copy, which holds only in-frame ones; the method was immunoSEQ multiplex PCR. There are around 150,000 clones in the sample; 70% to 80% occur only once, and about 4% lies in the top ten. Sequencing input: PBMCs. All receptors come from a human donor in good health.

This clone was found a few times. The chain links TRBV5-6 to TRBJ1-1; D is possibly TRBD1 (5 bases). The germline gives CDR1 SGHDT, CDR2 YYEEEE. V was cut by 0 bases and J by 1 base, with 13 bases left in between. The CDR3 is made up of 16 amino acids. CDR3 DNA: TGTGCCAGCAGCTTGGAATTTGGCAGGGAGAACACTGAAGCTTTCTTT. Encoded protein: CASSLEFGRENTEAFF.

The chain links TRBV2 to TRBJ1-2; TRBD1 is a possible D gene (6 bases). Germline loops: CDR1 SNHLY, CDR2 FYNNEI. The CDR3 sequence is 15 residues long. The germline V and J ends were trimmed by 6 bases and 5 bases, with 19 bases remaining between them. CDR3 sequence reads: CASSFGAGELYGYTF. The CDR3 DNA follows: TGTGCCAGCAGCTTCGGGGCAGGGGAACTGTATGGCTACACCTTC.